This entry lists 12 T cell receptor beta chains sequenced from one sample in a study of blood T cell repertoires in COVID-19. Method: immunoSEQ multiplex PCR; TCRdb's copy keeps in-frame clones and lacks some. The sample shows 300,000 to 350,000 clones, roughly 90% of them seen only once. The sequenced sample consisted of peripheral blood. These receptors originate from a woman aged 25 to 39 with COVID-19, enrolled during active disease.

CDR3 protein: CASSQVAGPYNEQFF. DNA for the CDR3: TGTGCCAGCAGCCAAGTGGCGGGACCTTACAATGAGCAGTTCTTC. This sequence joins TRBV3-1 (or the pseudogene TRBV3-2) and TRBJ2-1; D is possibly TRBD2 (6 bases). The V and J ends lost 1 base and 4 bases respectively, with 11 bases between them. The CDR3 totals 15 residues. Germline-derived CDR1 and CDR2 are LGHDT and YNNKEL (reference sequence).

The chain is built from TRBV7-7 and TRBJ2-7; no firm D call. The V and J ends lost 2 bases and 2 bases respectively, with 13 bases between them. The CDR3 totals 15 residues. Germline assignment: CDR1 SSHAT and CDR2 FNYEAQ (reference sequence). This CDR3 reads CASSLSAGPAYEQYF. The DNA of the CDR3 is TGTGCCAGCAGCTTATCGGCAGGCCCGGCCTACGAGCAGTACTTC.

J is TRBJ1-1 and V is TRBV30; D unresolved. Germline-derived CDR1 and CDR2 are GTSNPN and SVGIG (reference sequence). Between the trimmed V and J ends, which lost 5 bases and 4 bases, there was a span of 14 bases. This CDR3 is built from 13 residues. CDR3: CAWVSPQITEAFF. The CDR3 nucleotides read TGTGCCTGGGTTTCCCCGCAGATCACTGAAGCTTTCTTT.

The CDR3 sequence is CASSLQGELYNEQFF. The CDR3 DNA sequence: TGCGCCAGCAGCTTGCAGGGCGAGTTGTACAATGAGCAGTTCTTC. The gene calls are TRBV5-1 and TRBJ2-1; perhaps TRBD1 as D (5 bases). With 1 base removed from V and 4 bases from J, the gap between germline ends came to 12 bases. The CDR3 sequence is 15 residues long. Germline CDR1 reads SGHRS; CDR2 reads YFSETQ.

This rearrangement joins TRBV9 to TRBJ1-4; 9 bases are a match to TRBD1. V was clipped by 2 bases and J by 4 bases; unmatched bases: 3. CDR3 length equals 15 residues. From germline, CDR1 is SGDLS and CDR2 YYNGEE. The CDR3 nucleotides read TGTGCCAGCAGCGTCGGGACAGGGATTAATGAAAAACTGTTTTTT. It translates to CASSVGTGINEKLFF.

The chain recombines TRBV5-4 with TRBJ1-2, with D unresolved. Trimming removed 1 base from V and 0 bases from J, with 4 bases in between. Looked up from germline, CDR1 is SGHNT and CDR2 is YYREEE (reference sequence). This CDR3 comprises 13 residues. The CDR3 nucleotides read TGTGCCAGCAGCTTGCAGGCTAACTATGGCTACACCTTC. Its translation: CASSLQANYGYTF.

The CDR3 nucleotides are TGCGCCAGCAGTGTCCTAGCGGGAGGAGCTGAGCAGTTCTTC. Its protein product is CASSVLAGGAEQFF. V gene TRBV10-2 combines with J gene TRBJ2-1, with 11 bases fitting TRBD2. The CDR3 spans 14 residues. J lost 9 bases, V lost 4 bases, and 5 bases had no gene match. CDR1 is WSHSY and CDR2 is SAAADI in the germline V gene.

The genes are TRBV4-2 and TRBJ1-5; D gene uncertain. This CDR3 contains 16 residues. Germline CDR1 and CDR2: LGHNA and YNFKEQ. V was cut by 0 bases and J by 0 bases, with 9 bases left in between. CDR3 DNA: TGTGCCAGCAGCCAAGATCACAGTTATAGCAATCAGCCCCAGCATTTT. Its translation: CASSQDHSYSNQPQHF.

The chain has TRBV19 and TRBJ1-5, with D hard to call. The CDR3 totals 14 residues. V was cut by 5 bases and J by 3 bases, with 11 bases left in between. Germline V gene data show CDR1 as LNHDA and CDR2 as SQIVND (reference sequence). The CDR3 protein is CASSVRGDNQPQHF. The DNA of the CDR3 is TGTGCCAGTAGTGTCCGGGGTGACAATCAGCCCCAGCATTTT.

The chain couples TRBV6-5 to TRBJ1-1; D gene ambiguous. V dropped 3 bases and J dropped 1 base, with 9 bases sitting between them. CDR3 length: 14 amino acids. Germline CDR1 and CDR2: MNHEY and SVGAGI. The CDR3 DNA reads TGTGCCAGCAGTTATACCAGAACGAACACTGAAGCTTTCTTT. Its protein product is CASSYTRTNTEAFF.

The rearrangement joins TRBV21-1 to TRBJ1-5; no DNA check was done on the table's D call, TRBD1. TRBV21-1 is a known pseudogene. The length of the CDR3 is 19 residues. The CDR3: CASSKDTGQGVVSNQPQHF. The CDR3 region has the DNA TGTGCCAGCAGCAAAGACACGGGACAGGGGGTCGTCAGCAATCAGCCCCAGCATTTT.

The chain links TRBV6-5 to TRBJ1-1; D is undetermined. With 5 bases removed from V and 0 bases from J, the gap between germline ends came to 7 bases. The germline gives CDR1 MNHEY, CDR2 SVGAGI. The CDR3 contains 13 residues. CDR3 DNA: TGTGCCAGCAGTAGGACTCTGAACACTGAAGCTTTCTTT. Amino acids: CASSRTLNTEAFF.